Shown below are 18 T cell receptor beta chains from a single sample sequenced in a study of T cell changes during pregnancy in multiple sclerosis. The repertoire was sequenced with immunoSEQ multiplex PCR; TCRdb's copy has only in-frame clones and lacks some. Found here are some 97,000 clones, 85% to 95% of them singletons; the top ten hold around 0.96%. This material consisted of peripheral blood, taken before pregnancy. The receptors here all came from a female donor with multiple sclerosis, enrolled in a pregnancy study.

V is TRBV19 and J is TRBJ1-5, with D hard to call. CDR1 LNHDA and CDR2 SQIVND come from the germline V gene (reference sequence). With 3 bases removed from V and 2 bases from J, the gap between germline ends came to 11 bases. The CDR3 has 15 residues. The CDR3: CASSIVLRGNQPQHF. The DNA for the CDR3 is TGTGCCAGTAGTATTGTCTTGAGGGGCAATCAGCCCCAGCATTTT.

The chain combines TRBV7-2 with TRBJ2-2; no clear D gene. Germline CDR1 SGHTA, CDR2 FQGNSA. With 0 bases removed from V and 4 bases from J, the gap between germline ends came to 12 bases. This CDR3 is built from 16 residues. CDR3 DNA: TGTGCCAGCAGCTTAGCGTTCCTTACGGGCACCGGGGAGCTGTTTTTT. It codes for CASSLAFLTGTGELFF.

This chain connects TRBV11-2 to TRBJ1-2, with D possibly being TRBD1 (5 bases). This CDR3 is 16 amino acids long. The V gene's germline CDR1 is SGHAT and CDR2 FQNNGV. Trimming removed 2 bases at V and 7 bases at J, with 20 bases between. Here the CDR3 reads CASSLNKGPRGGGYTF. CDR3 DNA: TGTGCCAGCAGCTTAAACAAAGGGCCGAGGGGAGGTGGCTACACCTTC.

The V and J genes are TRBV2 and TRBJ2-2; perhaps TRBD2 as D (6 bases). Between the trimmed V and J ends, which lost 11 bases and 2 bases, there was a span of 15 bases. The CDR3 is 14 residues long. From germline, CDR1 is SNHLY and CDR2 FYNNEI. The CDR3: CAGRTGENTGELFF. For the CDR3, the DNA is TGTGCCGGCCGGACGGGGGAAAACACCGGGGAGCTGTTTTTT.

The CDR3 sequence is CASSVGLADTYEQYF. CDR3 bases: TGTGCCAGCAGCGTCGGACTAGCCGATACCTACGAGCAGTACTTC. The V gene is TRBV5-4, the J gene TRBJ2-7, with 8 positions matching TRBD2. CDR3 length: 15 residues. The J segment lost 2 bases and the V segment lost 4 bases, leaving 8 bases of the junction unmatched. Germline V gene data show CDR1 as SGHNT and CDR2 as YYREEE (reference sequence).

The chain recombines TRBV5-4 with TRBJ2-7; 8 bases are shared with TRBD2. The V gene end was trimmed by 4 bases and the J gene end by 4 bases; junction bases not matched to a gene: 7. The CDR3 runs to 14 residues. Germline values: CDR1 SGHNT, CDR2 YYREEE (reference sequence). Here the CDR3 DNA reads TGTGCCAGCAGCACGGGCGGGAGGTCGTACGAGCAGTACTTC. The encoded protein is CASSTGGRSYEQYF.

V usage is TRBV10-3 and J usage is TRBJ2-3, with 8 bases that match TRBD2. This CDR3 has 14 residues. Germline-derived CDR1 and CDR2 are ENHRY and SYGVKD. After removal of 3 bases from V and 6 bases from J, the junction contained 5 bases not matched to a gene. CDR3 in DNA: TGTGCCATCAGTGATCCCGGGAGGGCTGATACGCAGTATTTT. Protein product: CAISDPGRADTQYF.

This chain connects TRBV5-1 to TRBJ2-3; 8 nucleotides align to TRBD1. V lost 6 bases and J lost 4; bases outside the gene matches: 7. The CDR3 length is 14 residues. Germline CDR1 and CDR2: SGHRS and YFSETQ. The CDR3 loop reads CASTVDRGADTQYF. CDR3 DNA: TGCGCCAGCACCGTAGACAGGGGAGCAGATACGCAGTATTTT. The whole variable domain, filled in from reference TRBV5-1 and TRBJ2-3, reads KAGVTQTPRYLIKTRGQQVTLSCSPISGHRSVSWYQQTPGQGLQFLFEYFSETQRNKGNFPGRFSGRQFSNSRSEMNVSTLELGDSALYLCASTVDRGADTQYFGPGTRLTVL.

J is TRBJ2-7 and V is TRBV19; D is possibly TRBD2 (6 bases). The CDR3 contains 13 residues. Germline V lookup: CDR1 LNHDA, CDR2 SQIVND (reference sequence). Trimming removed 4 bases from V and 7 bases from J, with 14 bases in between. Here the CDR3 reads CASSTGGAREQYF. Written as DNA, the CDR3 is TGTGCCAGTAGTACCGGAGGGGCACGGGAGCAGTACTTC. Using reference TRBV19 and TRBJ2-7 for the parts outside the CDR3, the full variable domain is DGGITQSPKYLFRKEGQNVTLSCEQNLNHDAMYWYRQDPGQGLRLIYYSQIVNDFQKGDIAEGYSVSREKKESFPLTVTSAQKNPTAFYLCASSTGGAREQYFGPGTRLTVT.

This sequence joins TRBV6-5 and TRBJ2-7; 9 bases map to TRBD1. The CDR3 loop spans 14 amino acids. V shed 6 bases, J shed 2 bases, and the junction held 5 bases outside the gene matches. Germline CDR1 MNHEY, CDR2 SVGAGI. This CDR3 reads CASRAGTGTYEQYF. In DNA, the CDR3 is TGTGCCAGCAGGGCCGGGACAGGGACCTACGAGCAGTACTTC.

This sequence joins TRBV28 and TRBJ1-3, with 8 nucleotides matching TRBD1. Germline V gene sequence: CDR1 MDHEN, CDR2 SYDVKM. This CDR3 comprises 17 residues. V shed 5 bases and J 0 bases; nucleotides not matched to a gene: 9. The CDR3 bases are TGTGCCAGCAGTCTCCTCGGACAGGGAAGCTCTGGAAACACCATATATTTT. Translation: CASSLLGQGSSGNTIYF.

This clone appeared a single time. The V and J genes are TRBV25-1 and TRBJ2-1, with 10 positions matching TRBD2. The junction had 9 bases not matched to a gene; V was cut back by 4 bases and J by 0 bases. Germline values: CDR1 MGHDK, CDR2 SYGVNS. This CDR3 comprises 18 residues. The CDR3 DNA is TGTGCCAGCAGTGGTCCCGGGACTAGCGCGAGCTCCTACAATGAGCAGTTCTTC. Residues: CASSGPGTSASSYNEQFF.

V usage is TRBV25-1 and J usage is TRBJ1-1; a possible D gene is TRBD1 (5 bases). Looked up from germline, CDR1 is MGHDK and CDR2 is SYGVNS. Trimming stripped 6 bases from V and 1 base from J, with 9 bases between. The CDR3 consists of 13 residues. The CDR3 is CASRLTGNTEAFF. The DNA of the CDR3 is TGTGCCAGCAGGCTCACAGGGAACACTGAAGCTTTCTTT.

The chain recombines TRBV7-9 with TRBJ1-5; 7 positions match TRBD1. From germline, CDR1 is SEHNR and CDR2 FQNEAQ (reference sequence). The V and J ends lost 5 bases and 4 bases, in that order; junction bases with no gene match: 8. This CDR3 comprises 15 residues. The CDR3 DNA reads as TGTGCCAGCAGCCAAGAGGGACAGAATAATCAGCCCCAGCATTTT. Translation gives CASSQEGQNNQPQHF.

The chain uses TRBV12-2 and TRBJ2-7; TRBD2 is the table's D call and was not checked against the DNA. TRBV12-2 is a known pseudogene. This CDR3 is 17 amino acids long. This CDR3 reads CASRLEGSGSVAYEQYF. The CDR3 DNA reads as TGTGCAAGTCGCTTAGAAGGTAGCGGGAGTGTCGCCTACGAGCAGTACTTC.

This sequence joins TRBV5-6 and TRBJ2-3; TRBD2 matches at 10 bases. There are 14 residues in the CDR3. V trimming: 2 bases; J trimming: 5 bases; junction bases outside the gene matches: 2. CDR1 SGHDT and CDR2 YYEEEE come from the germline V gene. CDR3 in amino acids: CASSFRLAGDTQYF. As DNA, the CDR3 is TGTGCCAGCAGCTTTAGACTAGCGGGAGATACGCAGTATTTT.

The chain recombines TRBV7-7 with TRBJ2-2; 8 bases map to TRBD2. CDR1 SSHAT and CDR2 FNYEAQ come from the germline V gene (reference sequence). Trimming at V came to 1 base and at J to 7 bases, leaving 11 bases not matched to a gene. This CDR3 has 17 residues. The CDR3 DNA reads TGTGCCAGCAGCTTAGATTTGACCGGCGGGGGGATCGGGGAGCTGTTTTTT. It translates to CASSLDLTGGGIGELFF.

V gene TRBV28 combines with J gene TRBJ1-1, with D possibly being TRBD1 (6 bases). Per germline, CDR1 MDHEN and CDR2 SYDVKM. The CDR3 has 14 amino acids. V lost 5 bases to trimming and J lost 3 bases, with 13 bases between them. CDR3 in DNA: TGTGCCAGCAGTCTACAGGGTGGGCACACTGAAGCTTTCTTT. Translation: CASSLQGGHTEAFF.